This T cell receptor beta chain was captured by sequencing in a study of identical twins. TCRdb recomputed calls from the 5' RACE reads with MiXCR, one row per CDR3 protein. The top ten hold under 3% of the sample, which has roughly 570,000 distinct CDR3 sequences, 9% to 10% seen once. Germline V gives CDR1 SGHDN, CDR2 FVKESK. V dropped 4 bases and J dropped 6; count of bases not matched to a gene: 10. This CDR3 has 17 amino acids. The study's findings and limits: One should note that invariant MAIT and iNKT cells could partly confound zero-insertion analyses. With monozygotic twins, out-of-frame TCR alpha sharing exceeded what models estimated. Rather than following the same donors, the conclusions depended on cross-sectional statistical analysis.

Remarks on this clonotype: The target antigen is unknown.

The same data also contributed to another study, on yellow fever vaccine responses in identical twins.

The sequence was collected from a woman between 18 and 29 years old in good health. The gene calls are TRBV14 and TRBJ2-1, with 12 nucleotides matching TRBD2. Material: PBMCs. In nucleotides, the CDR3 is TGTGCCAGCAGCCTAAGGCGAGGACTAGCGGGGACCAATGAGCAGTTCTTC. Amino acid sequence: CASSLRRGLAGTNEQFF.